These 5 T cell receptor beta chains share one sample of origin, sequenced in a study of CD8 T cells in Susac syndrome. Reverse transcription of 0.5 to 1 ug RNA was performed with random hexamers. TCRdb analysed the immunoSEQ multiplex PCR reads with MiXCR anew, one entry per CDR3 protein. The table includes 200,000 to 250,000 distinct CDR3 sequences, around 95% detected once. The sample was CD4+ T cells from PBMCs. Receptors originate from a human donor with multiple sclerosis.

This sequence joins TRBV25-1 and TRBJ1-6, with TRBD1 as a possible D gene (5 bases). The germline V gene has CDR1 MGHDK and CDR2 SYGVNS. The germline V and J ends were trimmed by 2 bases and 10 bases, with 15 bases remaining between them. The CDR3 loop spans 15 amino acids. The CDR3 sequence: CASSERVGRESPLHF. For the CDR3, the DNA is TGTGCCAGCAGTGAAAGGGTGGGGCGCGAGTCACCCCTCCACTTT.

The chain uses TRBV23-1 and TRBJ1-2; the D gene is possibly TRBD1 (6 bases). TRBV23-1 belongs to the ORF category, with a function that is uncertain. Between the trimmed V and J ends, which lost 3 bases and 2 bases, there was a span of 10 bases. CDR3 length equals 14 residues. DNA for the CDR3: TGCGCCAGCAGTCAGCACAGGGAGAACTATGGCTACACCTTC. The encoded protein is CASSQHRENYGYTF.

Only one count was recorded for this clonotype. This sequence joins TRBV3-1 and TRBJ2-2; D gene unclear. Between the trimmed V and J ends, which lost 3 bases and 1 base, there was a span of 12 bases. CDR3 length equals 16 residues. Germline assignment: CDR1 LGHDT and CDR2 YNNKEL (reference sequence). The CDR3 here is CASSQSHSGNTGELFF. The DNA of the CDR3 is TGTGCCAGCAGCCAGAGTCACTCAGGGAACACCGGGGAGCTGTTTTTT.

The rearrangement joins TRBV6-1 to TRBJ2-1; 7 bases are a match to TRBD2. Germline-derived CDR1 and CDR2 are MNHNS and SASEGT. The J segment lost 9 bases and the V segment lost 5 bases, leaving 7 bases of the junction unmatched. The CDR3 consists of 13 residues. CDR3 nucleotides: TGTGCCAGCAGTCCCGGGACTAAAGCTGAGCAGTTCTTC. It specifies CASSPGTKAEQFF.

The chain joins TRBV9 to TRBJ1-2; possible D gene TRBD1, 5 bases. CDR1 is SGDLS and CDR2 is YYNGEE in the germline V gene. CDR3 length equals 13 residues. Trimming stripped 4 bases from V and 8 bases from J, with 15 bases between. The chain's CDR3 is CASSTWEGKGYTF. In nucleotides, the CDR3 is TGTGCCAGCAGCACATGGGAGGGGAAAGGCTACACCTTC. The whole variable domain, filled in from reference TRBV9 and TRBJ1-2, reads DSGVTQTPKHLITATGQRVTLRCSPRSGDLSVYWYQQSLDQGLQFLIQYYNGEERAKGNILERFSAQQFPDLHSELNLSSLELGDSALYFCASSTWEGKGYTFGSGTRLTVV.